A single sample is the source of the 17 T cell receptor beta chains below, sequenced in a study of T cell repertoires in ileal Crohn's disease. Using immunoSEQ multiplex PCR, the repertoire was profiled, and TCRdb retains in-frame clones only, with some absent. The top ten hold roughly 6.9% of the sample, which has about 11,000 clones, about four fifths seen once. Specified time point: neoterminal ileum biopsy at postoperative endoscopy, about 6 months after surgery. The specimen was ileal tissue. These receptors came from an adult with Crohn's disease.

This chain joins TRBV30 and TRBJ2-7, with D hard to call. V lost 1 base and J lost 7, with 20 bases in between. The germline V gene has CDR1 GTSNPN and CDR2 SVGIG (reference sequence). The CDR3 sequence is 15 residues long. The CDR3 sequence is CAWSARDWSPREQYF. The CDR3 DNA follows: TGTGCCTGGAGTGCTAGAGACTGGTCCCCTAGGGAGCAGTACTTC.

This clone was counted only a few times. The V and J genes are TRBV6-5 and TRBJ2-3; 11 bases are a match to TRBD1. CDR1 is MNHEY and CDR2 is SVGAGI in the germline V gene. CDR3 length equals 15 residues. Trimming cost V 4 bases and J 2 bases; bases outside gene matches: 2. The CDR3 sequence is CASSSGQGATDTQYF. The CDR3 DNA follows: TGTGCCAGCAGTTCCGGACAGGGGGCCACAGATACGCAGTATTTT.

A few counts support this clone. The rearrangement joins TRBV7-9 to TRBJ2-1, with 9 nucleotides matching TRBD2. Trimming at V came to 5 bases and at J to 3 bases, leaving 14 bases not matched to a gene. Germline V gene sequence: CDR1 SEHNR, CDR2 FQNEAQ (reference sequence). The CDR3 is 18 amino acids. The CDR3 DNA reads TGTGCCAGCAGCCCGTGGCTGGCGGGGGGGCCCAACTACAATGAGCAGTTCTTC. This encodes CASSPWLAGGPNYNEQFF.

The V and J genes are TRBV5-1 and TRBJ1-2, with 7 bases lining up with TRBD1. The CDR3 is 14 residues long. Germline CDR1 and CDR2: SGHRS and YFSETQ. After removal of 4 bases from V and 5 bases from J, the junction contained 8 bases not matched to a gene. The CDR3 region has the DNA TGCGCCAGCAGCCCACAGGGGACGGTTTATGGCTACACCTTC. As protein: CASSPQGTVYGYTF.

The table lists this clone with a count of one. V and J are TRBV25-1 and TRBJ1-1; 8 bases match TRBD1. The CDR3 has 15 amino acids. Germline V gives CDR1 MGHDK, CDR2 SYGVNS. V gave up 4 bases and J gave up 5 bases; unmatched junction bases: 9. The CDR3 nucleotides are TGTGCCAGCAGTGCCATGGACAGGGTGGGAACTGAAGCTTTCTTT. Its translation: CASSAMDRVGTEAFF.

The chain links TRBV7-2 to TRBJ2-2, with no clear D. V was trimmed by 2 bases and J by 2 bases, leaving 9 bases between them. Germline V CDR1 and CDR2: SGHTA, FQGNSA. The CDR3 totals 15 residues. The CDR3 sequence is CASSLSQTNTGELFF. The CDR3 DNA sequence: TGTGCCAGCAGCTTATCACAGACCAACACCGGGGAGCTGTTTTTT.

V gene TRBV5-1 combines with J gene TRBJ2-2, with no clear D. The germline V gene has CDR1 SGHRS and CDR2 YFSETQ. The CDR3 has 13 residues. V lost 3 bases and J lost 3, with 6 bases in between. DNA of the CDR3: TGCGCCAGCAGCTCTCCTGACACCGGGGAGCTGTTTTTT. Translation: CASSSPDTGELFF.

V is TRBV5-4 and J is TRBJ2-3; the D gene is possibly TRBD2 (7 bases). Germline values: CDR1 SGHNT, CDR2 YYREEE (reference sequence). There are 14 residues in the CDR3. V was pared by 1 base and J by 5 bases, with 11 bases between. The CDR3 loop is CASSLRGAGDTQYF. CDR3 in DNA: TGTGCCAGCAGCTTGCGGGGGGCGGGAGATACGCAGTATTTT.

The chain has TRBV7-7 and TRBJ2-5; TRBD2 aligns across 8 bases. V dropped 9 bases and J dropped 4; count of bases not matched to a gene: 13. Germline CDR1 SSHAT, CDR2 FNYEAQ (reference sequence). The length of the CDR3 is 15 residues. The CDR3 region has the DNA TGTGCCAGTTCGATGCCCGGGGGGGCCAGAGAGACCCAGTACTTC. Its protein is CASSMPGGARETQYF.

The V call is TRBV5-4, the J call TRBJ2-1, with D unclear. Trimming removed 0 bases from V and 5 bases from J, with 6 bases in between. The CDR3 is made up of 13 amino acids. Germline V gene sequence: CDR1 SGHNT, CDR2 YYREEE (reference sequence). The DNA for the CDR3 is TGTGCCAGCAGCTTGGCCAGTAACAATGAGCAGTTCTTC. This codes for CASSLASNNEQFF.

This clone was picked up one time. This chain links TRBV18 with TRBJ1-1, with D unresolved. Trimming left V 3 bases short and J 0 bases short, with 14 bases between. The V gene's germline CDR1 is KGHSH and CDR2 LQKENI. This CDR3 has 16 amino acids. CDR3 loop: CASSPFKAQLNTEAFF. CDR3 coding DNA: TGTGCCAGCTCACCCTTTAAAGCACAGCTGAACACTGAAGCTTTCTTT.

The chain employs TRBV18 and TRBJ1-2; possible D gene TRBD1, 6 bases. Germline V CDR1 and CDR2: KGHSH, LQKENI. This CDR3 has 14 residues. V lost 2 bases and J 6 bases, leaving 13 bases between the germline ends. The CDR3 spells CASSPDRKTHGYTF. DNA for the CDR3: TGTGCCAGCTCACCAGACAGGAAAACGCATGGCTACACCTTC.

A word on this clone: At one of its ends the junction is not consistent with the germline gene, which may arise from a read error. J is TRBJ1-1 and V is TRBV6-5, with D tentatively TRBD1 (6 bases). Germline-derived CDR1 and CDR2 are MNHEY and SVGAGI. The CDR3 is 14 amino acids. DNA of the CDR3: TGTGCCGGCAGTTACTCGGACAGTTCCACTGAAGCTTTCTTT. Translation: CAGSYSDSSTEAFF.

This clone appeared a single time. The V gene is TRBV6-1, the J gene TRBJ2-1; 8 bases match TRBD2. The length of the CDR3 is 14 residues. Per the germline V gene, CDR1 is MNHNS and CDR2 is SASEGT. With 3 bases clipped from V and 6 bases from J, the junction kept 4 bases outside the gene matches. CDR3 coding DNA: TGTGCCAGCAGTGAGCGGGGGGAGATCAATGAGCAGTTCTTC. It translates to CASSERGEINEQFF.

This clone was picked up a small number of times. This rearrangement joins TRBV7-9 to TRBJ2-5, with TRBD2 matching 12 bases. Germline trimming cut 4 bases from V and 6 bases from J; bases unmatched to any gene: 6. This CDR3 has 15 residues. Germline CDR1 and CDR2: SEHNR and FQNEAQ (reference sequence). The CDR3: CASSSTSGGPKTQYF. The CDR3, as DNA: TGTGCCAGCAGCTCGACTAGCGGGGGCCCCAAGACCCAGTACTTC.

The sample holds a few counts of this clone. The rearrangement links TRBV5-5 to TRBJ2-5; TRBD2 is a possible D gene (5 bases). Looked up from germline, CDR1 is SGHKS and CDR2 is YYEKEE (reference sequence). This CDR3 region has 14 residues. V lost 0 bases to trimming and J lost 5 bases, with 11 bases between them. CDR3 loop: CASSLDPGVETQYF. Here the CDR3 DNA reads TGTGCCAGCAGCTTGGACCCCGGGGTGGAGACCCAGTACTTC.

This chain links TRBV6-5 with TRBJ1-1, with D hard to call. The V end was cut by 8 bases, the J end by 7 bases, with 11 bases between. The CDR3 is 11 residues long. Per germline, CDR1 MNHEY and CDR2 SVGAGI. This CDR3 reads CASPTGIEAFF. As DNA, the CDR3 is TGTGCCAGCCCGACCGGGATTGAAGCTTTCTTT.